The 4 T cell receptor beta chains below were found in one sample sequenced in a study of blood T cell repertoires in COVID-19. Only in-frame clones appear in the TCRdb table, and some are missing; sequencing was by immunoSEQ multiplex PCR. The sample shows roughly 180,000 clones, around 85% of them seen only once. Sequenced: peripheral blood. The source is a man aged 65-85 years with active or convalescent COVID-19.

This clone came up a few times. The chain has TRBV28 and TRBJ1-5; 7 bases fit TRBD1. The CDR3 is 20 residues long. Germline-derived CDR1 and CDR2 are MDHEN and SYDVKM. V lost 5 bases, J lost 2 bases, and 21 bases stayed unmatched. The DNA for the CDR3 is TGTGCCAGCAGTCCTACGACAGGGAGGCAGGTTAAGAGTGGCAATCAGCCCCAGCATTTT. Its translation is CASSPTTGRQVKSGNQPQHF.

The chain uses TRBV28 and TRBJ2-7; D is unresolved. Germline V gene data show CDR1 as MDHEN and CDR2 as SYDVKM. The CDR3 extends over 14 amino acids. Trimming shortened V by 7 bases and J by 2 bases, and 15 bases separated the two germline ends. CDR3 region: CASTSLVATYEQYF. CDR3 bases: TGTGCCAGCACCTCATTGGTCGCTACCTACGAGCAGTACTTC.

The chain joins TRBV9 to TRBJ1-1; tentative D call: TRBD1 (5 bases). The CDR3 is 15 residues long. Germline V gene sequence: CDR1 SGDLS, CDR2 YYNGEE. V gave up 1 base and J gave up 7 bases, with 17 bases separating them. The CDR3 region has the DNA TGTGCCAGCAGCGTAACGACAGAAGCCTTCGGTGAAGCTTTCTTT. Protein product: CASSVTTEAFGEAFF.

The V call is TRBV10-3, the J call TRBJ2-7, with no clear D. Germline V CDR1 and CDR2: ENHRY, SYGVKD. This CDR3 is built from 13 residues. Trimming cost V 4 bases and J 0 bases, with 7 bases left between them. The CDR3 coding sequence is TGTGCCATCAGTGTGCAGGCCTCCTACGAGCAGTACTTC. Encoded protein: CAISVQASYEQYF.